The T cell receptor (beta chain) under discussion was sequenced for a study of blood T cell repertoires in COVID-19. Study-wide background: Material from acute and convalescent COVID-19 was sourced from the United States, Italy and Spain.

In the original workflow: How many nucleated cells were present was estimated from reference gene primer amplification. Using immunoSEQ multiplex PCR, the repertoire was profiled, and TCRdb retains in-frame clones only, with some absent. V and J calls and clone size come straight from that table; D and trimming were deduced from the DNA. The data hold a few hundred thousand clones, with 70% to 90% observed a single time. This clone was detected only a few times. The CDR3 is made up of 15 amino acids. Germline CDR1 is MNHEY and CDR2 is SVGAGI. V shed 6 bases and J shed 2 bases, with 13 bases lying between them.

The material sequenced was PBMCs or T cells enriched from blood (not recorded which). V is TRBV6-5 and J is TRBJ1-4, with D perhaps matching TRBD1 (5 bases). This TCR was sampled from a young woman who had been exposed to COVID-19. This chain's CDR3 is CASRRGGGTNEKLFF. In DNA, the CDR3 is TGTGCCAGCAGAAGGGGAGGCGGTACTAATGAAAAACTGTTTTTT.